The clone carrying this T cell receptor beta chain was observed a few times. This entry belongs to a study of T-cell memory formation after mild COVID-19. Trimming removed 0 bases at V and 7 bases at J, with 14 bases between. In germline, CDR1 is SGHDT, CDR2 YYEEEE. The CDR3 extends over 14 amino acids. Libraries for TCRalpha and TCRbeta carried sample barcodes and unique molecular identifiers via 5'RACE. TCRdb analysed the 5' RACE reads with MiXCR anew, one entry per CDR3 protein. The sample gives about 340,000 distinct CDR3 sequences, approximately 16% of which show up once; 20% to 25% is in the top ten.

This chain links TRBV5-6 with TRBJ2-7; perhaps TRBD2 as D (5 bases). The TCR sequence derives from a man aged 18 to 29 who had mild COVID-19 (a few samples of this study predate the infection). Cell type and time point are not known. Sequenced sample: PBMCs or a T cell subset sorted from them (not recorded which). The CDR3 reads CASSLERGSREQYV. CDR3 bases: TGTGCCAGCAGCTTGGAACGGGGATCGAGGGAGCAGTACGTC.